A selection of T cell receptor beta chains follows, all from one sample in a study of cytotoxic CD8 clonotypes in ibrutinib-treated CLL. Produced via immunoSEQ multiplex PCR; TCRdb's table is partial and in-frame only. The data show about 200,000 clones, with 72% seen just once and around 15% held by the top ten. This specimen was PBMCs, taken after 24 months of ibrutinib treatment. These TCRs come from a human donor with chronic lymphocytic leukemia. Each CDR3 is given with its conserved first and last residue. A D gene is named only where the DNA matches it firmly. Only part of the rows carry a size: once, few, many, or a class if the clone is expanded.

CDR3nt: TGCGCCAGCAGCCAAGTGGACTTTCAAGAGACCCAGTACTTC; CDR3aa: CASSQVDFQETQYF; abundance: .; v_gene: TRBV4-1; d_gene: .; j_gene: TRBJ2-5
CDR3nt: TGTGCCAGCAGTACCTTATATTCTAGCGGGAGGGGCAATGAGCAGTTCTTC; CDR3aa: CASSTLYSSGRGNEQFF; abundance: few; v_gene: TRBV27; d_gene: TRBD2; j_gene: TRBJ2-1
CDR3nt: TGTGCCAGCAGCTTAGGGAGGGGTCCAAATCAGCCCCAGCATTTT; CDR3aa: CASSLGRGPNQPQHF; abundance: few; v_gene: TRBV7-2; d_gene: .; j_gene: TRBJ1-5
CDR3nt: TGTGCCAGCAGCTTGGTTAGCAGTCTCAGCTACACCTTC; CDR3aa: CASSLVSSLSYTF; abundance: .; v_gene: TRBV5-6; d_gene: .; j_gene: TRBJ1-2
CDR3nt: TGTGCCAGCAGCCCGGCGGTGCGAGGGGATGAGCAGTTCTTC; CDR3aa: CASSPAVRGDEQFF; abundance: once; v_gene: TRBV7-2; d_gene: .; j_gene: TRBJ2-1
CDR3nt: TGTGCCAGTAAAACGGGGTTATTGAACACTGAAGCTTTCTTT; CDR3aa: CASKTGLLNTEAFF; abundance: .; v_gene: TRBV19; d_gene: .; j_gene: TRBJ1-1
CDR3nt: TGTGCCAGCAGCTCGCCCTTCAGGGGCAAAGAGACCCAGTACTTC; CDR3aa: CASSSPFRGKETQYF; abundance: .; v_gene: TRBV11-2; d_gene: .; j_gene: TRBJ2-5
CDR3nt: TGTGCCAGCAGCCTAGGGACTAGCTATGAGACCCAGTACTTC; CDR3aa: CASSLGTSYETQYF; abundance: few; v_gene: TRBV4-2; d_gene: TRBD2; j_gene: TRBJ2-5
CDR3nt: TGTGCCAGCAGCCAAGTTCTCGGAGCGGGAGGAGAGACCCAGTACTTC; CDR3aa: CASSQVLGAGGETQYF; abundance: .; v_gene: TRBV4-2; d_gene: TRBD2; j_gene: TRBJ2-5
CDR3nt: TGTGCCATCAGTGAAGGTGGGAGCGGGAGTGGGGAGACCCAGTACTTC; CDR3aa: CAISEGGSGSGETQYF; abundance: once; v_gene: TRBV10-3; d_gene: TRBD2; j_gene: TRBJ2-5
CDR3nt: TGTGCCAGCAGCTTAATTTTTTCAGATACGCAGTATTTT; CDR3aa: CASSLIFSDTQYF; abundance: .; v_gene: TRBV7-2; d_gene: .; j_gene: TRBJ2-3
CDR3nt: TGTGCCAGCAGTTTACTAGCGGGAGGCCCTCTAATGGGGCAGTACTTC; CDR3aa: CASSLLAGGPLMGQYF; abundance: .; v_gene: TRBV27; d_gene: TRBD2; j_gene: TRBJ2-7
CDR3nt: TGTGCCAGCTCACCAGGATTCGCCCAGCCCCAGCATTTT; CDR3aa: CASSPGFAQPQHF; abundance: .; v_gene: TRBV18; d_gene: .; j_gene: TRBJ1-5
CDR3nt: TGTGCCACCTTAGGCGGACTACAAAACATTCAGTACTTC; CDR3aa: CATLGGLQNIQYF; abundance: .; v_gene: TRBV19; d_gene: .; j_gene: TRBJ2-4
CDR3nt: TGTGCCAGCAGTTTACGGACTAGCGGGAGGGCAAGGGAGACCCAGTACTTC; CDR3aa: CASSLRTSGRARETQYF; abundance: .; v_gene: TRBV28; d_gene: TRBD2; j_gene: TRBJ2-5
CDR3nt: TGTGCCAGCAGTTACTCCGGGGGGTCGAGCACCGGGGAGCTGTTTTTT; CDR3aa: CASSYSGGSSTGELFF; abundance: .; v_gene: TRBV6-5; d_gene: TRBD2; j_gene: TRBJ2-2
CDR3nt: TGTGCCAGCGGGCGAACAAGGGACAGGGGGCATTCACCCCTCCACTTT; CDR3aa: CASGRTRDRGHSPLHF; abundance: .; v_gene: TRBV2; d_gene: TRBD1; j_gene: TRBJ1-6
CDR3nt: TGTGCCATCACTAGTGGACTAGGGTACGAGCAGTACTTC; CDR3aa: CAITSGLGYEQYF; abundance: .; v_gene: TRBV10-3; d_gene: TRBD2; j_gene: TRBJ2-7
CDR3nt: TGTGCCAGCAGCGTAGCCGGGATTTTAAAAGAGACCCAGTACTTC; CDR3aa: CASSVAGILKETQYF; abundance: .; v_gene: TRBV9; d_gene: .; j_gene: TRBJ2-5
CDR3nt: TGTGCCAGCAGCTCAGACTGGAACACTGAAGCTTTCTTT; CDR3aa: CASSSDWNTEAFF; abundance: few; v_gene: TRBV11-2; d_gene: .; j_gene: TRBJ1-1
CDR3nt: TGTGCCAGCAGCTATGCCGAGCAGTACTTC; CDR3aa: CASSYAEQYF; abundance: .; v_gene: TRBV6-1; d_gene: .; j_gene: TRBJ2-7
CDR3nt: TGTGCCAGTAGTATAAGGCCGCTCTACGAGCAGTACTTC; CDR3aa: CASSIRPLYEQYF; abundance: few; v_gene: TRBV19; d_gene: .; j_gene: TRBJ2-7
CDR3nt: TGTGCCAGCAGCACGACCGACACTGAAGCTTTCTTT; CDR3aa: CASSTTDTEAFF; abundance: .; v_gene: TRBV9; d_gene: .; j_gene: TRBJ1-1
CDR3nt: TGTGCCAGCAGCCCTGGGACTAGCGAATACAATGAGCAGTTCTTC; CDR3aa: CASSPGTSEYNEQFF; abundance: .; v_gene: TRBV9; d_gene: TRBD2; j_gene: TRBJ2-1
CDR3nt: TGTGCCTGGAGTGTACTATCCTACGCGAACACCGGGGAGCTGTTTTTT; CDR3aa: CAWSVLSYANTGELFF; abundance: .; v_gene: TRBV30; d_gene: .; j_gene: TRBJ2-2
CDR3nt: TGTGCCAGCAGCCCGCGGGGGACCTTCTCCTACGAGCAGTACTTC; CDR3aa: CASSPRGTFSYEQYF; abundance: .; v_gene: TRBV28; d_gene: TRBD2; j_gene: TRBJ2-7
CDR3nt: TGTGCCAGCATAACCATGGGGGGCACTGAAGCTTTCTTT; CDR3aa: CASITMGGTEAFF; abundance: .; v_gene: TRBV6-5; d_gene: .; j_gene: TRBJ1-1
CDR3nt: TGTGCCTGGAGTGTACGAAGGGTAGCTCTAGCGGGCAGCGAGCAGTACTTC; CDR3aa: CAWSVRRVALAGSEQYF; abundance: .; v_gene: TRBV30; d_gene: TRBD2; j_gene: TRBJ2-7
CDR3nt: TGTGCCACCAGCAGAGACCCGGGAGGTTTCTACAATGAGCAGTTCTTC; CDR3aa: CATSRDPGGFYNEQFF; abundance: .; v_gene: TRBV15; d_gene: TRBD2; j_gene: TRBJ2-1
CDR3nt: TGTGCCAGCAGTTTAAGGGGAGAGCCTAATGAAAAACTGTTTTTT; CDR3aa: CASSLRGEPNEKLFF; abundance: .; v_gene: TRBV27; d_gene: .; j_gene: TRBJ1-4
CDR3nt: TGTGCCAGCAGTTACTCTCGGGGGTACACTGAAGCTTTCTTT; CDR3aa: CASSYSRGYTEAFF; abundance: .; v_gene: TRBV6-5; d_gene: .; j_gene: TRBJ1-1
CDR3nt: TGTGCCTGGGACAGGCGGCAAAATGGGGACTATGGCTACACCTTC; CDR3aa: CAWDRRQNGDYGYTF; abundance: .; v_gene: TRBV30; d_gene: .; j_gene: TRBJ1-2
CDR3nt: TGTGCCAGCAGCTCCGGACAGGGGACCTACAATGAGCAGTTCTTC; CDR3aa: CASSSGQGTYNEQFF; abundance: .; v_gene: TRBV11-3; d_gene: TRBD1; j_gene: TRBJ2-1
CDR3nt: TGTGCCTGGATCCCAAGAGGGGGGGAGTATGGCTACACCTTC; CDR3aa: CAWIPRGGEYGYTF; abundance: .; v_gene: TRBV30; d_gene: .; j_gene: TRBJ1-2
CDR3nt: TGTGCCAGTAGTATAGATTTAGGCGGGGGACTTAACAATCAGCCCCAGCATTTT; CDR3aa: CASSIDLGGGLNNQPQHF; abundance: .; v_gene: TRBV19; d_gene: .; j_gene: TRBJ1-5
CDR3nt: TGCGCCAGCAGTAAACGGGGGCGGGAGGTTCATGAGCAGTTCTTC; CDR3aa: CASSKRGREVHEQFF; abundance: .; v_gene: TRBV5-1; d_gene: TRBD2; j_gene: TRBJ2-1
CDR3nt: TGTGCCAGCAGTTTATCCAGGACAGGGGTATACAATGAGCAGTTCTTC; CDR3aa: CASSLSRTGVYNEQFF; abundance: .; v_gene: TRBV27; d_gene: TRBD1; j_gene: TRBJ2-1
CDR3nt: TGTGCCAGCAGTTCATACAGGGGGGATCAGCCCCAGCATTTT; CDR3aa: CASSSYRGDQPQHF; abundance: .; v_gene: TRBV27; d_gene: TRBD1; j_gene: TRBJ1-5
CDR3nt: TGCGCCAGCAGCTTGGCGCTGGCCGACTCTGGAAACACCATATATTTT; CDR3aa: CASSLALADSGNTIYF; abundance: few; v_gene: TRBV5-1; d_gene: .; j_gene: TRBJ1-3
CDR3nt: TGTGCCTGGAGTGTTGACAGGGGGCTTTTTAATGGCTACACCTTC; CDR3aa: CAWSVDRGLFNGYTF; abundance: few; v_gene: TRBV30; d_gene: TRBD1; j_gene: TRBJ1-2
CDR3nt: TGCGCCAGCAGCCAAGATGTGAACAGGGCTTCCTACGAGCAGTACTTC; CDR3aa: CASSQDVNRASYEQYF; abundance: .; v_gene: TRBV4-3; d_gene: .; j_gene: TRBJ2-7
CDR3nt: TGTGCCAGCAGCTTGGGACTAGCGGGCCACAATGAGCAGTTCTTC; CDR3aa: CASSLGLAGHNEQFF; abundance: few; v_gene: TRBV13; d_gene: TRBD2; j_gene: TRBJ2-1